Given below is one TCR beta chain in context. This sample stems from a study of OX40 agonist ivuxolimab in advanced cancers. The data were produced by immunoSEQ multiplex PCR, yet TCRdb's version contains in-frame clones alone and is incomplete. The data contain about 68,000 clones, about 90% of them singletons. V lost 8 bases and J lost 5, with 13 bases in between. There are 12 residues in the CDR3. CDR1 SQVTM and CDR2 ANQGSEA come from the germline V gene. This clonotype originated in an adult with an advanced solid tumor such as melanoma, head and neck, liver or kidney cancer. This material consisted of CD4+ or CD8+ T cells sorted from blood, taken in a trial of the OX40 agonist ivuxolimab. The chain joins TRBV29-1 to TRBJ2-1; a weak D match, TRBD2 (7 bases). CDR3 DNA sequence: TGCAGCCTGGGGGGGCCTAACAATGAGCAGTTCTTC. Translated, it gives CSLGGPNNEQFF.